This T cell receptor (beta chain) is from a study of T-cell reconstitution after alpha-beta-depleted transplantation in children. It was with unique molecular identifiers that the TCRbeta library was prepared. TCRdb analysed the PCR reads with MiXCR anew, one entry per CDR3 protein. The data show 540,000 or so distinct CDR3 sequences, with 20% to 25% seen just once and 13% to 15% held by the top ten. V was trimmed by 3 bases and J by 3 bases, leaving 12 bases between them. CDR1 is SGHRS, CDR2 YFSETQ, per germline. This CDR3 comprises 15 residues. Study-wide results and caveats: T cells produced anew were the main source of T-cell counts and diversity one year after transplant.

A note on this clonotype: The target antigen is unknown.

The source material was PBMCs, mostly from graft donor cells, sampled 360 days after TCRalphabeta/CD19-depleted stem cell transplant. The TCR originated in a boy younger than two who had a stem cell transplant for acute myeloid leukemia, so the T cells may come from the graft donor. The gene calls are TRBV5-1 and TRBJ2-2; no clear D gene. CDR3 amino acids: CASSSGEHHTGELFF. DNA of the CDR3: TGCGCCAGCAGCTCCGGCGAGCACCACACCGGGGAGCTGTTTTTT.